The clone carrying this T cell receptor (beta chain) was seen a few times. TCRdb reprocessed the RACE reads with MiXCR, giving one entry per CDR3 protein. The table records about 52,000 distinct CDR3 sequences, roughly 11% of them present only once. This record comes from a study of human T cells and chemical hapten exposure. Whole-study context: The study sensitized with 2% DPC on a roughly 2 cm by roughly 2 cm patch of upper inner arm skin. Diagnoses of alopecia areata, totalis or universalis occurred in mostly female patients. Patch tests of 0.01% DPC on the upper back were read at 6 days. Small differences in pooled library volume mainly drove the variation in TCR yields per sample.

Germline lookup yields CDR1 LGHNA and CDR2 YNFKEQ. With 0 bases clipped from V and 5 bases from J, the junction kept 9 bases outside the gene matches. The CDR3 covers 17 residues. Stated time point: patch test 1, 2 weeks after DPC sensitization. The treatment was: therapeutic diphenylcyclopropenone sensitization with weekly scalp DPC. The total RNA was obtained from whole blood that was not fractionated. The genes are TRBV4-2 and TRBJ2-5; 10 bases map to TRBD2. The TCR sequence derives from a woman aged 40 to 50 with alopecia areata. Some clones in this sample may be carry-over from other donors' samples. Sequenced here: whole blood, sampled in connection with sensitization to the hapten diphenylcyclopropenone (DPC). For the CDR3, the DNA is TGTGCCAGCAGCCAAGATTTGCTGGCTAGCGGGAGTGAGACCCAGTACTTC. It is translated as CASSQDLLASGSETQYF.